Described below is a single T cell receptor beta chain sequence and its context. This clone's antigen is unknown. Base qualities are not recorded, but no much larger clone differs from it by a single base. This sample is drawn from a study of cytomegalovirus exposure and HLA in healthy donors (dated by TCRdb to about 2017). Study-wide context: According to a later analysis, the roughly 130 validation repertoires were produced on the same platform as the 666 repertoires of the first cohort. The aim of the study was to test whether cataloging public T cell receptors could identify signatures of past pathogen exposure. High-throughput TCR immunosequencing, statistical association of individual TCRs with disease status, and machine learning were combined to predict cytomegalovirus infection status. In addition to the first cohort of 650 to 750 subjects, a separate validation cohort of approximately 110 different subjects was used. The paper's findings and limits, for the study overall: It was suggested by the authors that the approach could potentially be generalized to other disease states and immunological phenotypes. Three of the identified cytomegalovirus-associated TCR beta chains were confirmed in vitro to be specific for cytomegalovirus antigens. Cytomegalovirus status was reported to be diagnosed by the classifier with high specificity and sensitivity in both the original and validation cohorts. Most TCR sequences were seen in very few donors, while some public TCRs were found in many individuals. A total of fewer than 200 TCR beta chains were listed by the study as associated with cytomegalovirus. Subsequent analysis determined that TCRs grouped into clusters in the first cohort also showed a tendency toward co-occurrence across the roughly 130 validation repertoires, and 85% to 95% of cluster scores exceeded 0. A later analysis lacked HLA typing for the validation cohort, so it scored co-occurrence in that cohort across all 120 repertoires.

From the cysteine up to the phenylalanine, the CDR3 has a length of 14 residues. Only the CDR3 part of the read is kept: 42 bases, read in frame from the first base. CDR1 SGHTA and CDR2 FQGNSA are derived from the germline V gene. V is pared back by 6 bases and J by 5 bases, with 13 bases lying between the germline termini. The method was the immunoSEQ multiplex PCR assay. Per the source publication's procedure: A statistical classification framework was built to diagnose cytomegalovirus status from the catalog of TCR beta chain sequences. TCRdb provides this immuneACCESS table in a form limited to in-frame rearrangements. Some clones are lacking; in checked studies, under half of them reflect an unresolved V gene, and why the rest are absent is not known. Clone size and the V and J calls come from that table; the DNA yielded D and trimming. The sample yields approximately 160,000 clones; around nine tenths were counted once. The ten largest clones add up to 4% to 4.5% of the sample.

Donors formed part of the validation cohort, which comprised 120 subjects and was distinct from the first cohort of 550 to 850 subjects. Sample: PBMCs. This receptor was taken from a man aged 18 to 29 in good health and CMV-seropositive. The rearranged segments are TRBV7-2 and TRBJ2-2; TRBD2 could be the D gene, as 6 bases match. DNA sequence: TGTGCCAGCAGGTTATTAGCGGTGACCGGGGAGCTGTTTTTT. Its amino acids are CASRLLAVTGELFF.